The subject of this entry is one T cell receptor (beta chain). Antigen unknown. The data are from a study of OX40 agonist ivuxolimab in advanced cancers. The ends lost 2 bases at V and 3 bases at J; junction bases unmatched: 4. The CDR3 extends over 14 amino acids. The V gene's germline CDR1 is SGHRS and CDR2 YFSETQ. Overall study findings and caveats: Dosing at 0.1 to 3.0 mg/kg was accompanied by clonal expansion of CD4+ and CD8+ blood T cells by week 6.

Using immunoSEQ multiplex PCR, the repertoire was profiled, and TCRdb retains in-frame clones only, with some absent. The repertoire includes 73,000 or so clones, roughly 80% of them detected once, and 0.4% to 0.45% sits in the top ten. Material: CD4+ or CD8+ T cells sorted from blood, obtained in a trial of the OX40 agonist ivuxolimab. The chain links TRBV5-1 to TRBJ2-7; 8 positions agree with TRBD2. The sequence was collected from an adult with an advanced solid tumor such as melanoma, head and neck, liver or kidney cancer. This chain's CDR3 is CASSFLAGNYEQYV. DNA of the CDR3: TGCGCCAGCAGCTTTTTAGCGGGAAACTACGAGCAGTACGTC.